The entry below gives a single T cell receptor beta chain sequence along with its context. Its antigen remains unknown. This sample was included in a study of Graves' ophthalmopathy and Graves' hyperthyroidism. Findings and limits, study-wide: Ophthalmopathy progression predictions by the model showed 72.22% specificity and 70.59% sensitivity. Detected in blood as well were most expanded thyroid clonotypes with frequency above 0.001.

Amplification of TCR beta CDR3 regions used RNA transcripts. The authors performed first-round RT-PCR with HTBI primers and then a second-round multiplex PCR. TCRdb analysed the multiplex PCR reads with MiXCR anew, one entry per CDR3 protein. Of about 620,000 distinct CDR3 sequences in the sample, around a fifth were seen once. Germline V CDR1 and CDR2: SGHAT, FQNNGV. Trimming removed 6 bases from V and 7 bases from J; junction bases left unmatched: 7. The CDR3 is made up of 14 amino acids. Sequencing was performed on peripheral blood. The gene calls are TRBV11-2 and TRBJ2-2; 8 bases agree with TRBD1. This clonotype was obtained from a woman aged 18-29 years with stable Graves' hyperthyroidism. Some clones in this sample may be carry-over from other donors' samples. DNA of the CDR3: TGTGCCAGCAGAACCGGGACAGGCGTCGGGGAGCTGTTTTTT. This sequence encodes CASRTGTGVGELFF.